The source of this T cell receptor beta chain is a study of T cell repertoires in cytomegalovirus infection. Study-level results: There were HLA-C-restricted CMV-specific TCR beta clonotypes dominating the ex vivo response.

On this clonotype: Antigen: not known.

This CDR3 is built from 15 residues. The germline V gene encodes CDR1 MNHNS and CDR2 SASEGT. The V gene lost 6 bases and the J gene lost 0 bases, with 11 bases spanning the gap. Each CDR3 protein is one row after TCRdb ran MiXCR on the reads. In the table there are approximately 340,000 distinct CDR3 sequences, roughly 29% of which are singletons. The receptor was isolated from a human donor in good health (CMV status not recorded). Some clones in this sample may be carry-over from other donors' samples. The source was cultured PBMCs, collected from culture after CMV antigen stimulation. The rearrangement uses TRBV6-1 and TRBJ2-2; tentatively, D is TRBD1 (6 bases). The CDR3 reads CASRGHSANTGELFF. The CDR3 DNA follows: TGTGCCAGCAGGGGACATTCCGCGAACACCGGGGAGCTGTTTTTT.